This T cell receptor (beta chain) was captured by sequencing in a study of shared clonotypes between healthy human individuals. Study summary: Donor composition was a couple of women and three men, aged 18 to 49.

Per the original methods: With immunoSEQ giving junction-only sequences and no quality scores, filtering differed. Data came from immunoSEQ multiplex PCR; TCRdb stores just in-frame clones and leaves some out. V and J calls plus clone size are reproduced from that table; the DNA served to infer D and trimming. The top ten clones hold around 1.8% of a sample with some 2.1 million clones, 93% of them seen once. CD45RO-negative, CCR7-positively selected cells formed the naive CD8 fraction, excluding terminally differentiated effector memory CD45RA+ cells. With 0 bases removed from V and 11 bases from J, the gap between germline ends came to 28 bases. CDR3 length: 19 amino acids. Germline CDR1 and CDR2: MGHRA and YSYEKL.

The chain combines TRBV4-1 with TRBJ1-4, with D tentatively TRBD1 (5 bases). This clonotype was obtained from a man aged 18 to 30 in good health. Some clones in this sample may be carry-over from other donors' samples. The sequenced material came from naive CD8+ T cells from PBMCs. CDR3 in amino acids: CASSQEPGREPIVRWKLFF. CDR3 bases: TGCGCCAGCAGCCAAGAACCCGGCAGGGAGCCGATAGTCAGGTGGAAACTGTTTTTT.